The 13 T cell receptor beta chains below come from one sample, sequenced in a study of blood T cell repertoires in COVID-19 (dated by TCRdb to the early 2020s). The method was the immunoSEQ multiplex PCR assay. TCRdb retrieved this table from immuneACCESS and kept in-frame rearrangements only. Not all clones are present; in checked studies, unresolved V genes account for under half, and no reason is known for the remainder. The sample includes some 160,000 clones, with around 82% observed a single time. The ten largest clones add up to approximately 18% of the sample. Sequences were obtained from peripheral blood. The receptors come from an older woman who had recovered from COVID-19.

This clone was observed at least ten times. This rearrangement joins TRBV9 to TRBJ1-4; 11 nucleotides match TRBD1. The trim removed 2 bases at V and 3 bases at J, leaving 6 bases unmatched. The CDR3 is 17 residues long. The germline V gene encodes CDR1 SGDLS and CDR2 YYNGEE. CDR3 amino acids: CASSVGTGGGSNEKLFF. CDR3 nucleotides: TGTGCCAGCAGCGTCGGGACAGGGGGTGGTTCTAATGAAAAACTGTTTTTT.

This chain links TRBV5-1 with TRBJ2-7; perhaps TRBD1 as D (6 bases). Germline V gene data show CDR1 as SGHRS and CDR2 as YFSETQ. The CDR3 sequence is 13 residues long. V dropped 2 bases and J dropped 1 base, with 7 bases sitting between them. The CDR3 loop is CASSLQGSYEQYF. The CDR3 DNA is TGCGCCAGCAGCTTACAGGGATCCTACGAGCAGTACTTC.

This rearrangement joins TRBV10-1 to TRBJ2-6; 7 bases match TRBD2. The V gene's germline CDR1 is WNHNN and CDR2 SYGVQD (reference sequence). The CDR3 is 15 residues long. Trimming removed 5 bases from V and 2 bases from J; junction bases left unmatched: 3. This CDR3 is CASSQGGAGANVLTF. CDR3 in DNA: TGCGCCAGCAGTCAGGGAGGGGCTGGGGCCAACGTCCTGACTTTC.

The chain has TRBV10-2 and TRBJ2-3; 9 nucleotides line up with TRBD2. Looked up from germline, CDR1 is WSHSY and CDR2 is SAAADI. The ends lost 5 bases at V and 4 bases at J; junction bases unmatched: 7. This CDR3 comprises 15 residues. The CDR3 DNA is TGCGCCAGCAGTTGGCTAGCGGGGATGGCAGATACGCAGTATTTT. This gives the protein CASSWLAGMADTQYF.

The rearrangement links TRBV25-1 to TRBJ1-5; D remains unclear. V lost 6 bases and J 2 bases, leaving 8 bases between the germline ends. This CDR3 is built from 13 residues. Germline CDR1 and CDR2: MGHDK and SYGVNS. As DNA, the CDR3 is TGTGCCAGCAGCTTTATAGGCAATCAGCCCCAGCATTTT. Amino acid sequence: CASSFIGNQPQHF.

The rearrangement joins TRBV28 to TRBJ1-4; 10 bases are shared with TRBD1. This CDR3 is built from 15 residues. J gave up 8 bases and V 5 bases, and 8 bases lay outside the gene matches. Germline V gives CDR1 MDHEN, CDR2 SYDVKM. The CDR3 is CASSGAGTGDEKLFF. As DNA, the CDR3 is TGTGCCAGCAGTGGGGCCGGGACAGGGGACGAAAAACTGTTTTTT.

The V gene is TRBV7-8, the J gene TRBJ1-5; a possible D gene is TRBD1 (6 bases). Germline V gene lookup returns CDR1 SGHVS and CDR2 FQNEAQ. With 7 bases removed from V and 6 bases from J, the gap between germline ends came to 10 bases. The CDR3 length is 12 residues. The CDR3 here is CASTLGGQPQHF. In DNA form, the CDR3 reads TGTGCCAGCACTTTAGGGGGTCAGCCCCAGCATTTT.

The chain is built from TRBV7-9 and TRBJ1-4, with 11 bases lining up with TRBD1. CDR1 SEHNR and CDR2 FQNEAQ come from the germline V gene (reference sequence). V was clipped by 7 bases and J by 8 bases; unmatched bases: 18. The CDR3 is 18 amino acids. The chain's CDR3 is CASNQRRDRGERGEKLFF. For the CDR3, the DNA is TGTGCCAGCAATCAAAGGAGGGACAGGGGGGAGAGAGGCGAAAAACTGTTTTTT.

With regard to this clone: This sample includes further DNA sequences coding for the same CDR3. V usage is TRBV2 and J usage is TRBJ1-4; TRBD1 matches 10 bases. This CDR3 comprises 14 residues. The V gene end was trimmed by 1 base and the J gene end by 8 bases; junction bases not matched to a gene: 1. Germline V gives CDR1 SNHLY, CDR2 FYNNEI. In DNA, the CDR3 is TGTGCCAGCAGTGAAGGGACAGGGGGGGAAAAACTGTTTTTT. Translation: CASSEGTGGEKLFF. Looking up the rest from reference TRBV2 and TRBJ1-4 gives the full variable domain: EPEVTQTPSHQVTQMGQEVILRCVPISNHLYFYWYRQILGQKVEFLVSFYNNEISEKSEIFDDQFSVERPDGSNFTLKIRSTKLEDSAMYFCASSEGTGGEKLFFGSGTQLSVL.

The rearrangement joins TRBV3-1 (or the pseudogene TRBV3-2) to TRBJ1-1, with 10 bases fitting TRBD1. Germline assignment: CDR1 LGHDT and CDR2 YNNKEL (reference sequence). V shed 3 bases, J shed 5 bases, and the junction held 6 bases outside the gene matches. The CDR3 is 15 amino acids. For the CDR3, the DNA is TGTGCCAGCAGCCATCTGGGGACAGGGGAGACTGAAGCTTTCTTT. It codes for CASSHLGTGETEAFF.

This clone has a single count. This chain links TRBV9 with TRBJ2-7; perhaps TRBD2 as D (6 bases). Germline assignment: CDR1 SGDLS and CDR2 YYNGEE. The CDR3 has 14 residues. Between the trimmed V and J ends, which lost 0 bases and 2 bases, there was a span of 9 bases. The CDR3, as DNA: TGTGCCAGCAGCGTAGGGGGGGTACCCTACGAGCAGTACTTC. It specifies CASSVGGVPYEQYF.

The chain carries TRBV7-2 and TRBJ1-2, with a possible D match to TRBD1 (5 bases). With 5 bases removed from V and 3 bases from J, the gap between germline ends came to 16 bases. Per the germline V gene, CDR1 is SGHTA and CDR2 is FQGNSA. The CDR3 totals 15 residues. The CDR3 nucleotides read TGTGCCAGCAGCACCGACGATAAAGGGGACTATGGCTACACCTTC. Its translation is CASSTDDKGDYGYTF.

The chain couples TRBV7-3 to TRBJ2-4, with a weak D call TRBD1 (6 bases). From germline, CDR1 is SGHTA and CDR2 FQGTGA. There are 15 residues in the CDR3. V lost 5 bases, J lost 5 bases, and 16 bases lay in between. This CDR3 reads CASSQQQGLENIQYF. The CDR3 bases are TGTGCCAGCAGCCAACAACAGGGTTTGGAAAACATTCAGTACTTC.